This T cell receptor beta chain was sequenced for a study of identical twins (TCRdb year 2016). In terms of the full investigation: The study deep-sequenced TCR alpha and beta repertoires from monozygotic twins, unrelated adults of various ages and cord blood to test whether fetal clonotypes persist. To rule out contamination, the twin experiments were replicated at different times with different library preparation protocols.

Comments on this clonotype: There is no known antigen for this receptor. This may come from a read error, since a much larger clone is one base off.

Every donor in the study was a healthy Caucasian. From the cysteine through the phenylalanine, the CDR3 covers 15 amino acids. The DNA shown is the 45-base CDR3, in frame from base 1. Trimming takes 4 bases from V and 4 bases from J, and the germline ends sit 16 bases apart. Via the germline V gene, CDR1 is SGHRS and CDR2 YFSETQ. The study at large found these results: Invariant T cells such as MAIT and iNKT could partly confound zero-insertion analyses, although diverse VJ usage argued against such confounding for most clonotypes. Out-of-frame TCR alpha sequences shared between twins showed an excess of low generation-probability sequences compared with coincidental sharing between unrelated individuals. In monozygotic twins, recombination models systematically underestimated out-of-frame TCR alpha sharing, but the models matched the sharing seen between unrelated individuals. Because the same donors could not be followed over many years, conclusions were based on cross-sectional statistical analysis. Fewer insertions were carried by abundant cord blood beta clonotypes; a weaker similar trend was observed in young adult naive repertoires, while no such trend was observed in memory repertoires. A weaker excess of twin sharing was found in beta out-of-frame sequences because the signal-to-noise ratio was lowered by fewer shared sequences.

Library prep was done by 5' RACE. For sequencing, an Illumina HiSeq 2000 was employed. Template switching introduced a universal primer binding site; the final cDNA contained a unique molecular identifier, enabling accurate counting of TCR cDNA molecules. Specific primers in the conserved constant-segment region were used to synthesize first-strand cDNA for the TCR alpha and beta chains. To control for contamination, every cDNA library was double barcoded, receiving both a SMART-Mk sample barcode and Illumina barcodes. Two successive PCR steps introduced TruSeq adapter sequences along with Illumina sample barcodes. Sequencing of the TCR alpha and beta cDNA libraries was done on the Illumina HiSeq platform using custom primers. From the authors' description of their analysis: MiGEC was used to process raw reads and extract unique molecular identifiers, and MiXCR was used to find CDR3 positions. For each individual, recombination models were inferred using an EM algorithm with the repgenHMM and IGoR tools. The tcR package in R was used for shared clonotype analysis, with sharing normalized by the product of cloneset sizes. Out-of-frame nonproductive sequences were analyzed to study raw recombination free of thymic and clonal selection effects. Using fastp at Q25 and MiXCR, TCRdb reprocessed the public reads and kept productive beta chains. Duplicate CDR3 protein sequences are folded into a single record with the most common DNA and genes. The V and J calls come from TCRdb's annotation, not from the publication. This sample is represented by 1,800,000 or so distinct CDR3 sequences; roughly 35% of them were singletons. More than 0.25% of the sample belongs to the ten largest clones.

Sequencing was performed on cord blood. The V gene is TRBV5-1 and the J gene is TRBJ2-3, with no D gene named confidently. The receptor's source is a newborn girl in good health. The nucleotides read TGCGCCAGCAGCCAACTGGGTAGTGCCTCAGATACGCAGTATTTT. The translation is CASSQLGSASDTQYF.